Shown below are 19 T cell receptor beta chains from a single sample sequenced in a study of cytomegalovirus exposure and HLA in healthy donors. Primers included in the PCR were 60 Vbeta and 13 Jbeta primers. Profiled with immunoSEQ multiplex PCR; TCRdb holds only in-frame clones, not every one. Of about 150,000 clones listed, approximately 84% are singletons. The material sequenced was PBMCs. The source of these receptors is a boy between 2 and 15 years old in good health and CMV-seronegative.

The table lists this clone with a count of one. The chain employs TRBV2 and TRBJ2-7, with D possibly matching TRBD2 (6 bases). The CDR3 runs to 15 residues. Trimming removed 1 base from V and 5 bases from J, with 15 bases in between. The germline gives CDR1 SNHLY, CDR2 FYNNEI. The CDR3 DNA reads TGTGCCAGCAGTGAAGAGGCGGGAATTGCGGACGAGCAGTACTTC. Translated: CASSEEAGIADEQYF.

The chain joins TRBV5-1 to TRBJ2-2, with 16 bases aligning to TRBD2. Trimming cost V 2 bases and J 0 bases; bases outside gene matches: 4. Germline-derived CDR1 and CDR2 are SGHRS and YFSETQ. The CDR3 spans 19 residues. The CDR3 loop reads CASSFTGLAGGTNTGELFF. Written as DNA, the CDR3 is TGCGCCAGCAGCTTCACGGGACTAGCGGGAGGGACGAACACCGGGGAGCTGTTTTTT. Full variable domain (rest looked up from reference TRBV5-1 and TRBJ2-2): KAGVTQTPRYLIKTRGQQVTLSCSPISGHRSVSWYQQTPGQGLQFLFEYFSETQRNKGNFPGRFSGRQFSNSRSEMNVSTLELGDSALYLCASSFTGLAGGTNTGELFFGEGSRLTVL.

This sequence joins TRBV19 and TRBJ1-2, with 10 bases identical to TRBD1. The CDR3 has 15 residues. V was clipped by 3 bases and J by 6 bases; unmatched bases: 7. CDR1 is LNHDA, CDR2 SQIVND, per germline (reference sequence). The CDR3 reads CASSMGTGAVNGYTF. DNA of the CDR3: TGTGCCAGTAGTATGGGGACAGGGGCCGTCAATGGCTACACCTTC.

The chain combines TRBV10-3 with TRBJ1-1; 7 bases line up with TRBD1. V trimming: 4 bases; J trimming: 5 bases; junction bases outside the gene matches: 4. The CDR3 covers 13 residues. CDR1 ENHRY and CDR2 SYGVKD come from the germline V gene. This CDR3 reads CAISVTGDTEAFF. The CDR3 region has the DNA TGTGCCATCAGTGTTACAGGGGATACTGAAGCTTTCTTT.

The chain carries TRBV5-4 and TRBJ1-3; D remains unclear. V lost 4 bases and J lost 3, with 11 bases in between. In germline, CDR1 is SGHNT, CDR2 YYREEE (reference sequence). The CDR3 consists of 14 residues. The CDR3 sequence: CASSPKEGGNTIYF. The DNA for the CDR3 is TGTGCCAGCAGCCCGAAGGAGGGTGGAAACACCATATATTTT.

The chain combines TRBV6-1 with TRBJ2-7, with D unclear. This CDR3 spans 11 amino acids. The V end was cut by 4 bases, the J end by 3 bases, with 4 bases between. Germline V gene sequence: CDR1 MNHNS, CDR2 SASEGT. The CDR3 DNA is TGTGCCAGCAGTGTTATCTACGAGCAGTACTTC. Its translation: CASSVIYEQYF.

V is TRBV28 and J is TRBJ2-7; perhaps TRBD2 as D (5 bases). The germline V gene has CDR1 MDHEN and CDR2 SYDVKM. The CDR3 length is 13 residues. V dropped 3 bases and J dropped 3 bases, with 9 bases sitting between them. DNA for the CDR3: TGTGCCAGCAGTTTTTCGGGGTACTACGAGCAGTACTTC. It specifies CASSFSGYYEQYF.

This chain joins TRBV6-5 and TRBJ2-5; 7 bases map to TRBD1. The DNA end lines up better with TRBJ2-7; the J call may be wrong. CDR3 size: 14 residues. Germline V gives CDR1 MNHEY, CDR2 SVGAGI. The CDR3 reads CASSYRDSSYEQYF. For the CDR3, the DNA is TGTGCCAGCAGTTACCGGGACAGCTCCTACGAGCAGTACTTC.

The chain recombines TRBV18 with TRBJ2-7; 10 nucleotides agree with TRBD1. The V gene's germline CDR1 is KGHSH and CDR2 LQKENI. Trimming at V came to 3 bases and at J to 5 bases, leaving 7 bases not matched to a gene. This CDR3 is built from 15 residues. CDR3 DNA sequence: TGTGCCAGCTCACCTACGGGACAGGGGAGGAACGAGCAGTACTTC. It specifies CASSPTGQGRNEQYF.

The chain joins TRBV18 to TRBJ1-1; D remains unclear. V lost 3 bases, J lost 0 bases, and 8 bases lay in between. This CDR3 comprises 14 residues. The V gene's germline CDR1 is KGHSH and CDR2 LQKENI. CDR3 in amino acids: CASSPAALNTEAFF. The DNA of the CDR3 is TGTGCCAGCTCACCGGCCGCTCTGAACACTGAAGCTTTCTTT.

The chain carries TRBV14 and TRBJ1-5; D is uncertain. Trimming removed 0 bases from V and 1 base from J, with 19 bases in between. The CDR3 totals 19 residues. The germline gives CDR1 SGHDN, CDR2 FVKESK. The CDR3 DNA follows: TGTGCCAGCAGCCAAGACACACCAGCAGGACTGCTGAGCAATCAGCCCCAGCATTTT. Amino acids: CASSQDTPAGLLSNQPQHF.

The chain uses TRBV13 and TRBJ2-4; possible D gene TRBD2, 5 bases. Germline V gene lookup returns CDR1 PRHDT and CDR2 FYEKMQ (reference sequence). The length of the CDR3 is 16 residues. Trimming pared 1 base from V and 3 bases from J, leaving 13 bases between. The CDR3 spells CASSLEGGTGKNIQYF. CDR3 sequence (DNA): TGTGCCAGCAGCTTAGAAGGAGGAACTGGCAAAAACATTCAGTACTTC.

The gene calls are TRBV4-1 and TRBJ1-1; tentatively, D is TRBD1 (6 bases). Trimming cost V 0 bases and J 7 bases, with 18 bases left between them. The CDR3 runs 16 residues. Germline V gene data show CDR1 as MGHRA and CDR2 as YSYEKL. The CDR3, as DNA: TGCGCCAGCAGCCAAGAGGCCAGGTGGACAGAGTATGAAGCTTTCTTT. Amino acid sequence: CASSQEARWTEYEAFF.

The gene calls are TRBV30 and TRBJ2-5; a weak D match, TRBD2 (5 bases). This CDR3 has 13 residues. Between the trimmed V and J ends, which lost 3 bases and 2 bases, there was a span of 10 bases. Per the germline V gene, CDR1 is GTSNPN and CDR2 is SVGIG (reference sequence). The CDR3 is CAWRTGMQETQYF. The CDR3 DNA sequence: TGTGCCTGGAGGACGGGGATGCAAGAGACCCAGTACTTC.

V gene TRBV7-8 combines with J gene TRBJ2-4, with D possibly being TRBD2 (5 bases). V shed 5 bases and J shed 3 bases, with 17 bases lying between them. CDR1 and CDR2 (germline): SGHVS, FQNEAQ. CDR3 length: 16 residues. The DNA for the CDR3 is TGTGCCAGCAGCCCATCTCGAGGGCCGGTCAAAAACATTCAGTACTTC. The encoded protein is CASSPSRGPVKNIQYF.

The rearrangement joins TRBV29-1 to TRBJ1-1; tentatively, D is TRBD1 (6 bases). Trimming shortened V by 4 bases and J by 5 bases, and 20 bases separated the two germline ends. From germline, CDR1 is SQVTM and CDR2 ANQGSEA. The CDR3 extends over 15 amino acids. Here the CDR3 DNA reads TGCAGCGTTGTTGGATACAGAGGACAGCGGACTGAAGCTTTCTTT. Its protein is CSVVGYRGQRTEAFF.

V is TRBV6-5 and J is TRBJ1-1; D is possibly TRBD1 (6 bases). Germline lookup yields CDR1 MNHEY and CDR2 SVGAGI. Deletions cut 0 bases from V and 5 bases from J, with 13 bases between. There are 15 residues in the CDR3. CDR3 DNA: TGTGCCAGCAGTTACTCGAGAGGGGGACGGACTGAAGCTTTCTTT. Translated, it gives CASSYSRGGRTEAFF.

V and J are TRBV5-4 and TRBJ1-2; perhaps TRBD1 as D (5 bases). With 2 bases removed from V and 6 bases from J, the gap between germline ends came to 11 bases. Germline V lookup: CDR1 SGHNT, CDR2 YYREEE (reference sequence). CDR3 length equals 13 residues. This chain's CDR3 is CASSFQGTDGYTF. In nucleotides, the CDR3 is TGTGCCAGCAGCTTTCAGGGTACGGATGGCTACACCTTC.

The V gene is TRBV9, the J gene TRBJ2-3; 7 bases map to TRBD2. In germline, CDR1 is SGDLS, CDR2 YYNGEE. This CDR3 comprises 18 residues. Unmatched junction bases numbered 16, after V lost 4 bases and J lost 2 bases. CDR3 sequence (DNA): TGTGCCAGCAGCTCCAGCGGGGTCCGCCTTGGGGCCACAGATACGCAGTATTTT. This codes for CASSSSGVRLGATDTQYF.